This entry concerns a single T cell receptor beta chain. These data belong to a study of blood T cells in healthy people across ages. The CDR3 consists of 14 residues. CDR1 and CDR2 (germline): DFQATT, SNEGSKA (reference sequence). V lost 1 base and J 2 bases, leaving 11 bases between the germline ends. Next came a second PCR, run for roughly 7 to 12 cycles, which used a sample-barcoded 5' primer along with a J-beta primer mix. TCRdb reprocessed the 5' RACE reads via MiXCR and lists one record per CDR3 protein. The sample lists more than 650,000 distinct CDR3 sequences, approximately 22% occurring once.

This chain links TRBV20-1 with TRBJ2-5, with D uncertain. The source of this sequence is a man aged 65 to 79 in good health. Sequenced sample: blood. CDR3 sequence (DNA): TGCAGTGCTAGAGTGGGCATTAGACAAGAGACCCAGTACTTC. It specifies CSARVGIRQETQYF.